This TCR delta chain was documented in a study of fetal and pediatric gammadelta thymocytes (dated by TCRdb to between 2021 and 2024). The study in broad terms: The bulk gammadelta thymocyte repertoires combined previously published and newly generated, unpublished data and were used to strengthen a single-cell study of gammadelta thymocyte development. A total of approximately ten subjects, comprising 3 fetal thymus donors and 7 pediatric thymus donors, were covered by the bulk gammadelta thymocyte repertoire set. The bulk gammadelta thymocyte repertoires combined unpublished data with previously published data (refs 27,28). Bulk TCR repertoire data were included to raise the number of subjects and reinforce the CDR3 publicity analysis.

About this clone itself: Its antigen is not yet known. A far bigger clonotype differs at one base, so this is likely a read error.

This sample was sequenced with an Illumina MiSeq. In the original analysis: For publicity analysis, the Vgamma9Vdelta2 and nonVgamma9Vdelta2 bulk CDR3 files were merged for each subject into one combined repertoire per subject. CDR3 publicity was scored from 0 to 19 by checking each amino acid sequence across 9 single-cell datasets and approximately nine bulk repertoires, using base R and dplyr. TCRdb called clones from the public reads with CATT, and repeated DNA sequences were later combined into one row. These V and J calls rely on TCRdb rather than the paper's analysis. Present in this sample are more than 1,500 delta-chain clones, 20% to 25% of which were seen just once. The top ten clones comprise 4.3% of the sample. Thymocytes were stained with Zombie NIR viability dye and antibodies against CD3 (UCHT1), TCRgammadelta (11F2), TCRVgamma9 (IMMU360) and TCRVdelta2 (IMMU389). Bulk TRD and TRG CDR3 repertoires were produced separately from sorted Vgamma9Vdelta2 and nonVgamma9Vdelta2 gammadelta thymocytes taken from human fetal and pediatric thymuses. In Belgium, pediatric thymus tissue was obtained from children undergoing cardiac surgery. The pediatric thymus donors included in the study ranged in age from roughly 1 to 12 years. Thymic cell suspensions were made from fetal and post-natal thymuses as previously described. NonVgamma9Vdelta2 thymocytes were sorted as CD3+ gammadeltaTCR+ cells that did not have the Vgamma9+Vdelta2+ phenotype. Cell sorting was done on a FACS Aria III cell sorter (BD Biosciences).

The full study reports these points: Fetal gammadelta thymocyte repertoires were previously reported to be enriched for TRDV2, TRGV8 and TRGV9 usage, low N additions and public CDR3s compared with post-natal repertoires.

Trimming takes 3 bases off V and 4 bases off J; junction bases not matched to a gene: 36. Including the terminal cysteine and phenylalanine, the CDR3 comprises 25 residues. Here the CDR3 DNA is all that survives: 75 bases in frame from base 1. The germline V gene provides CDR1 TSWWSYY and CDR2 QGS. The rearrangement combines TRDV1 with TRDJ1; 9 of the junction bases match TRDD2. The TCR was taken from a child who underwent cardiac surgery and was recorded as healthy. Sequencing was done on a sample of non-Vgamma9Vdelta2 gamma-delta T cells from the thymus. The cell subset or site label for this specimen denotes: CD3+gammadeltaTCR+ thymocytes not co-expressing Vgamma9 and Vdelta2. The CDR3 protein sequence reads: CALGDPGLPTLEDGWVPGPFDKLIF. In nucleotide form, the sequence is TGTGCTCTTGGGGACCCCGGCCTTCCTACCCTGGAGGATGGGTGGGTGCCCGGTCCCTTCGATAAACTCATCTTT.